This entry lists 26 T cell receptor beta chains sequenced from one sample in a study of graft-versus-host responses after intestinal transplantation. Sequencing used immunoSEQ multiplex PCR; TCRdb keeps in-frame clones, though not all of them. The sample has 75,000 to 100,000 clones, about nine tenths seen once; the top ten hold 0.18%. No antigen has been identified for these receptors. The sequenced sample was unstimulated CD4+ T cells sorted from spleen or lymph node cells, obtained before transplant. All receptors derive from a human donor who was the organ donor for an intestinal transplant.

The J gene is TRBJ1-3, the V gene TRBV9; 7 bases are a match to TRBD1. V lost 5 bases and J lost 0; bases outside the gene matches: 5. Germline V lookup: CDR1 SGDLS, CDR2 YYNGEE. This CDR3 has 15 residues. CDR3 DNA: TGTGCCAGCAGTGGGACAGTCGTCTCTGGAAACACCATATATTTT. It specifies CASSGTVVSGNTIYF.

The rearrangement uses TRBV5-4 and TRBJ2-3; TRBD2 matches at 8 bases. Germline V gives CDR1 SGHNT, CDR2 YYREEE (reference sequence). The CDR3 has 14 residues. V shed 2 bases, J shed 1 base, and the junction held 0 bases outside the gene matches. The chain's CDR3 is CASSFGGGTDTQYF. The CDR3 DNA sequence: TGTGCCAGCAGCTTCGGGGGGGGCACAGATACGCAGTATTTT.

This chain links TRBV29-1 with TRBJ2-5; a possible D gene is TRBD2 (7 bases). The germline V and J ends were trimmed by 7 bases and 2 bases, with 17 bases remaining between them. CDR1 and CDR2 from the germline V gene are SQVTM and ANQGSEA. CDR3 size: 14 residues. CDR3 nucleotides: TGCAGCGCCAGCTGGGGGGGGCGGCAAGAGACCCAGTACTTC. Its protein is CSASWGGRQETQYF.

This clone was observed once. The chain couples TRBV4-1 to TRBJ2-1; TRBD2 agrees at 10 bases. The CDR3 runs to 16 residues. V lost 4 bases and J lost 7; bases outside the gene matches: 10. Germline V gives CDR1 MGHRA, CDR2 YSYEKL. The CDR3 nucleotides read TGCGCCAGCAGCCGCGATTCGGCTAGCGGGGGTAATGAGCAGTTCTTC. This encodes CASSRDSASGGNEQFF.

The V call is TRBV6-5, the J call TRBJ2-3; D perhaps matches TRBD2 (6 bases). This CDR3 comprises 15 residues. Trimming left V 6 bases short and J 3 bases short, with 16 bases between. Germline V gene sequence: CDR1 MNHEY, CDR2 SVGAGI. The CDR3 here is CASSRTAGLTDTQYF. DNA of the CDR3: TGTGCCAGCAGCCGCACTGCGGGGCTTACAGATACGCAGTATTTT.

The gene calls are TRBV4-3 and TRBJ1-1, with D maybe TRBD1 (5 bases). CDR3 size: 16 residues. Germline CDR1 reads LGHNA; CDR2 reads YSLEER. V lost 0 bases, J lost 10 bases, and 21 bases lay in between. CDR3 residues: CASSQDRGRGLVRAFF. The CDR3 DNA sequence: TGCGCCAGCAGCCAAGATCGAGGGCGGGGGTTGGTTCGAGCTTTCTTT.

As concerns this clone: This specimen includes other DNA sequences encoding the same CDR3. The chain combines TRBV5-6 with TRBJ1-5, with D perhaps matching TRBD1 (6 bases). The CDR3 is 14 residues long. Trimming removed 3 bases at V and 4 bases at J, with 11 bases between. Germline V gives CDR1 SGHDT, CDR2 YYEEEE. CDR3 region: CASSWGRTNQPQHF. The CDR3 nucleotides read TGTGCCAGCAGCTGGGGGCGGACGAATCAGCCCCAGCATTTT.

In its sample, this clone was seen once. CDR3 sequence: CASSARQDPTYEQYF. CDR3 bases: TGTGCCAGCAGCGCCAGACAGGATCCAACCTACGAGCAGTACTTC. This chain connects TRBV7-6 to TRBJ2-7, with TRBD1 as a possible D gene (6 bases). The CDR3 runs 15 residues. Trimming removed 5 bases at V and 2 bases at J, with 16 bases between. CDR1 SGHVS and CDR2 FNYEAQ come from the germline V gene.

This sequence joins TRBV9 and TRBJ1-4; TRBD1 matches at 7 bases. Germline values: CDR1 SGDLS, CDR2 YYNGEE. J was trimmed by 0 bases and V by 4 bases; bases with no gene match: 0. The CDR3 sequence is 14 residues long. The CDR3 is CASSTGATNEKLFF. CDR3 nucleotide sequence: TGTGCCAGCAGCACAGGGGCAACTAATGAAAAACTGTTTTTT.

The rearrangement links TRBV9 to TRBJ1-6; no reliable D call. Trimming shortened V by 0 bases and J by 0 bases, and 10 bases separated the two germline ends. CDR3 length: 17 residues. Germline CDR1 is SGDLS and CDR2 is YYNGEE. DNA of the CDR3: TGTGCCAGCAGCGTAGCCCCCCATAGCTCCTATAATTCACCCCTCCACTTT. It yields the protein CASSVAPHSSYNSPLHF.

This clone was detected once. V usage is TRBV4-2 and J usage is TRBJ2-1; 11 bases are shared with TRBD2. The CDR3 spans 16 residues. CDR1 and CDR2 (germline): LGHNA, YNFKEQ. With 1 base clipped from V and 5 bases from J, the junction kept 4 bases outside the gene matches. The CDR3 is CASSQALAGGHNEQFF. The CDR3 nucleotides are TGTGCCAGCAGCCAAGCCCTAGCGGGGGGACACAATGAGCAGTTCTTC.

The chain couples TRBV11-1 to TRBJ2-5; possibly TRBD1 for D (6 bases). The CDR3 is made up of 15 amino acids. Trimming stripped 8 bases from V and 1 base from J, with 17 bases between. Germline CDR1 and CDR2: SGHAT and FQDESV (reference sequence). In DNA form, the CDR3 reads TGTGCCAGCGAACAGTCAGGGGACCTCCAAGAGACCCAGTACTTC. The encoded protein is CASEQSGDLQETQYF. The whole variable domain, remainder taken from reference TRBV11-1 and TRBJ2-5, is EAEVAQSPRYKITEKSQAVAFWCDPISGHATLYWYRQILGQGPELLVQFQDESVVDDSQLPKDRFSAERLKGVDSTLKIQPAELGDSAMYLCASEQSGDLQETQYFGPGTRLLVL.

This sequence joins TRBV4-1 and TRBJ2-3; D possibly corresponds to TRBD2 (10 bases). V lost 3 bases and J 1 base, leaving 26 bases between the germline ends. This CDR3 comprises 20 residues. Germline lookup yields CDR1 MGHRA and CDR2 YSYEKL. The CDR3 is CASSQSGQGRLAGRTDTQYF. The CDR3 DNA sequence: TGCGCCAGCAGCCAGTCGGGACAGGGTAGACTAGCGGGCCGCACAGATACGCAGTATTTT.

The chain combines TRBV9 with TRBJ2-2; D remains ambiguous. CDR1 is SGDLS, CDR2 YYNGEE, per germline. V was cut by 4 bases and J by 8 bases, with 12 bases left in between. The CDR3 is made up of 13 amino acids. CDR3 in DNA: TGTGCCAGCAGCCTCCGACTGGATGGGGAGCTGTTTTTT. It specifies CASSLRLDGELFF.

The chain carries TRBV19 and TRBJ2-1; 10 positions match TRBD2. In germline, CDR1 is LNHDA, CDR2 SQIVND (reference sequence). The J segment lost 10 bases and the V segment lost 10 bases, leaving 7 bases of the junction unmatched. The CDR3 totals 12 residues. CDR3 DNA sequence: TGTGCCACCTCAAAGCGGGGGGGAGAGCAGTTCTTC. Its protein product is CATSKRGGEQFF.

The count of this clone is one. This rearrangement joins TRBV15 to TRBJ2-2; weak D call: TRBD2 (6 bases). Germline CDR1 is LNHNV and CDR2 is YYDKDF (reference sequence). V lost 0 bases, J lost 5 bases, and 16 bases lay in between. This CDR3 spans 17 amino acids. CDR3 sequence reads: CATSRDRSVGGTGELFF. The CDR3 DNA reads as TGTGCCACCAGCAGAGATAGGAGTGTCGGGGGTACCGGGGAGCTGTTTTTT.

The chain recombines TRBV18 with TRBJ2-5; D uncertain. The CDR3 is 15 residues long. Germline CDR1 KGHSH, CDR2 LQKENI. The V gene lost 6 bases and the J gene lost 2 bases, with 16 bases spanning the gap. The CDR3 region has the DNA TGTGCCAGCTCGAACGGGTGGCAGCCTCAAGAGACCCAGTACTTC. Protein: CASSNGWQPQETQYF. Based on the CDR3 plus reference TRBV18 and TRBJ2-5, the full variable domain is NAGVMQNPRHLVRRRGQEARLRCSPMKGHSHVYWYRQLPEEGLKFMVYLQKENIIDESGMPKERFSAEFPKEGPSILRIQQVVRGDSAAYFCASSNGWQPQETQYFGPGTRLLVL.

The chain carries TRBV7-2 and TRBJ2-5; 8 bases align to TRBD2. Germline V gene sequence: CDR1 SGHTA, CDR2 FQGNSA. CDR3 length: 14 amino acids. The V and J ends lost 5 bases and 4 bases, in that order; junction bases with no gene match: 6. CDR3 sequence: CASSRGLVTETQYF. The DNA of the CDR3 is TGTGCCAGCAGCCGGGGACTAGTAACAGAGACCCAGTACTTC.

This chain connects TRBV4-1 to TRBJ1-4, with D tentatively TRBD1 (6 bases). Trimming removed 2 bases at V and 5 bases at J, with 12 bases between. Per the germline V gene, CDR1 is MGHRA and CDR2 is YSYEKL. This CDR3 is 15 amino acids long. CDR3: CASSQQGYSNEKLFF. The CDR3 nucleotides are TGCGCCAGCAGCCAACAGGGGTATAGCAATGAAAAACTGTTTTTT.

This sequence joins TRBV6-6 and TRBJ1-5, with 9 bases identical to TRBD1. J gave up 6 bases and V 4 bases, and 7 bases lay outside the gene matches. The germline gives CDR1 MNHNY, CDR2 SVGAGI (reference sequence). The CDR3 contains 15 residues. The CDR3 reads CASSSFTGGGQPQHF. In DNA form, the CDR3 reads TGTGCCAGCAGTTCCTTTACAGGGGGCGGTCAGCCCCAGCATTTT.

The chain employs TRBV6-6 and TRBJ1-5; D gene unclear. The V end was cut by 5 bases, the J end by 7 bases, with 12 bases between. This CDR3 is 13 amino acids long. In germline, CDR1 is MNHNY, CDR2 SVGAGI (reference sequence). CDR3 nucleotides: TGTGCCAGCAGTGCTGGGCTAGCACAGCCCCAGCATTTT. Residues: CASSAGLAQPQHF.

The chain couples TRBV7-7 to TRBJ2-7; perhaps TRBD1 as D (6 bases). The CDR3 covers 13 residues. CDR1 and CDR2 (germline): SSHAT, FNYEAQ (reference sequence). Trimming left V 3 bases short and J 3 bases short, with 9 bases between. Here the CDR3 reads CASSLGRGYEQYF. DNA of the CDR3: TGTGCCAGCAGCTTGGGCAGGGGCTACGAGCAGTACTTC. Full variable domain (missing parts from reference TRBV7-7 and TRBJ2-7): GAGVSQSPRYKVTKRGQDVTLRCDPISSHATLYWYQQALGQGPEFLTYFNYEAQPDKSGLPSDRFSAERPEGSISTLTIQRTEQRDSAMYRCASSLGRGYEQYFGPGTRLTVT.

The rearrangement links TRBV18 to TRBJ2-7, with 7 nucleotides matching TRBD2. Trimming at V came to 3 bases and at J to 11 bases, leaving 13 bases not matched to a gene. Looked up from germline, CDR1 is KGHSH and CDR2 is LQKENI. The CDR3 consists of 14 residues. The CDR3 DNA sequence: TGTGCCAGCTCACCCGACATCGCGACCGGGGGGAAGTACTTC. This gives the protein CASSPDIATGGKYF.

The chain joins TRBV11-2 to TRBJ2-2; TRBD2 might be the D (7 bases). The length of the CDR3 is 17 residues. V gave up 4 bases and J gave up 4 bases, with 19 bases separating them. From germline, CDR1 is SGHAT and CDR2 FQNNGV. CDR3 sequence (DNA): TGTGCCAGCAGCTCTTACCTGGCCCGGGGGGCCACCGGGGAGCTGTTTTTT. Translation gives CASSSYLARGATGELFF.

The rearrangement uses TRBV5-8 and TRBJ1-1; 9 nucleotides match TRBD1. The germline V gene encodes CDR1 SGHTS and CDR2 YDEGEE. This CDR3 contains 14 residues. Trimming took 3 bases from V and 7 from J; bases not matched to a gene: 7. The CDR3 nucleotides are TGTGCCAGCAGCTCGGGACAGGGCTACGGTGAAGCTTTCTTT. Translated: CASSSGQGYGEAFF.

The genes are TRBV18 and TRBJ2-3; 11 positions match TRBD2. With V trimmed by 1 base and J by 1 base, 1 base remained unmatched. The CDR3 totals 16 residues. Germline loops: CDR1 KGHSH, CDR2 LQKENI. The CDR3 sequence is CASSPQGLAGTDTQYF. DNA of the CDR3: TGTGCCAGCTCACCACAGGGACTAGCGGGCACAGATACGCAGTATTTT.